Below, 8 T cell receptor beta chains from the same sample are listed, as sequenced in a study of regulatory T cells in long-lasting Graves disease. Sample time point: newly diagnosed GD, antithyroid drugs for less than 3 months. PBMC RNA served as the TCR library source. Construction of TCR beta libraries relied on iRepertoire HTBI primers and on Arm-PCR targeting CDR3 regions. TCRdb ran MiXCR on the multiplex PCR reads and lists one entry per CDR3 protein. The sample shows hundreds of thousands of distinct CDR3 sequences, around 15% of them seen only once. Sequencing was performed on peripheral blood mononuclear cells (PBMCs), taken at new diagnosis, from a patient treated with antithyroid drugs. The receptors shown here come from a female donor with Graves disease.

This clonotype showed up many times. This chain uses TRBV28 with TRBJ2-7; possibly TRBD1 or TRBD2 for D (5 bases each). The CDR3 extends over 14 amino acids. Trimming stripped 5 bases from V and 5 bases from J, with 16 bases between. Germline values: CDR1 MDHEN, CDR2 SYDVKM. The CDR3 bases are TGTGCCAGCAGTCTGACCGGGGCCTTCGACGAGCAGTACTTC. Translating it yields CASSLTGAFDEQYF.

This clonotype was seen many times. The genes are TRBV7-6 and TRBJ2-7; 12 nucleotides match TRBD2. CDR1 SGHVS and CDR2 FNYEAQ come from the germline V gene. CDR3 length: 18 residues. V dropped 2 bases and J dropped 2; count of bases not matched to a gene: 10. As DNA, the CDR3 is TGTGCCAGCAGCTTAAGAGGGGGACTAGCGGGCTCCACCTACGAGCAGTACTTC. This encodes CASSLRGGLAGSTYEQYF.

This clonotype has just a few counts. The junction departs from germline at one end; a sequencing error may be responsible. The gene calls are TRBV6-9 and TRBJ2-3; maybe TRBD1 (7 bases). This CDR3 region has 16 residues. In germline, CDR1 is MNHGY, CDR2 SVAAGI. CDR3 loop: CANSYGGQTSTDTQYF. CDR3 sequence (DNA): TGTGCCAACAGTTACGGGGGACAGACTAGCACAGATACGCAGTATTTT.

The chain joins TRBV29-1 to TRBJ2-7; 11 bases align to TRBD1. CDR1 SQVTM and CDR2 ANQGSEA come from the germline V gene. V lost 7 bases, J lost 5 bases, and 7 bases stayed unmatched. The CDR3 has 13 residues. CDR3 in amino acids: CSAGGQGGDEQYF. The CDR3 DNA is TGCAGCGCCGGGGGACAGGGGGGCGACGAGCAGTACTTC.

This clonotype has only a few counts. CDR3 protein: CSANGGPGGTDTQYF. The CDR3 nucleotides read TGCAGTGCTAATGGGGGCCCCGGGGGAACAGATACGCAGTATTTT. The rearrangement joins TRBV20-1 to TRBJ2-3; D may correspond to TRBD1 or TRBD2 (6 bases each). This CDR3 has 15 amino acids. Between the trimmed V and J ends, which lost 4 bases and 3 bases, there was a span of 17 bases. Germline CDR1 DFQATT, CDR2 SNEGSKA (reference sequence).

This clonotype has ten or more counts. J is TRBJ1-2 and V is TRBV3-1; D ambiguous. The V gene's germline CDR1 is LGHDT and CDR2 YNNKEL (reference sequence). Trimming removed 4 bases at V and 5 bases at J, with 11 bases between. The CDR3 is made up of 13 amino acids. The CDR3, as DNA: TGTGCCAGCAGCCCACCGGGAAGATATGGCTACACCTTC. Its translation: CASSPPGRYGYTF.

This clonotype was counted a few times. The rearrangement links TRBV24-1 to TRBJ2-5, with TRBD2 matching 7 bases. The germline V gene encodes CDR1 KGHDR and CDR2 SFDVKD. The ends lost 2 bases at V and 2 bases at J; junction bases unmatched: 10. The CDR3 contains 17 residues. This CDR3 reads CATSDSAGSIGQETQYF. The CDR3 DNA reads TGTGCCACCAGTGATTCAGCGGGGTCGATAGGACAAGAGACCCAGTACTTC.

In its sample, this clonotype was seen many times. This sequence joins TRBV20-1 and TRBJ2-5; D may be TRBD1 (6 bases). The V end lost 1 base, the J end lost 5 bases, and 20 bases lay between the germline ends. The CDR3 is 16 amino acids. Germline CDR1 DFQATT, CDR2 SNEGSKA (reference sequence). The CDR3 protein is CSARALGQGFLETQYF. As DNA, the CDR3 is TGCAGTGCTAGAGCCCTGGGGCAGGGGTTTTTGGAGACCCAGTACTTC.